These 27 T cell receptor beta chains originate from one sample sequenced in a study of beta chain features in type 1 diabetes. General study points: There was a moderate but significant shortening of TCRB CDR3s in all four CD4+ subsets of Type 1 diabetes patients.

No antigen has been identified for these receptors. Expressed TCRB transcripts were sequenced because the entire RNA isolate underwent reverse transcription. Profiling relied on immunoSEQ multiplex PCR, and the TCRdb table lists in-frame clones only, not all of them. The repertoire holds hundreds of thousands of clones, with about 14% as singletons. Material: naive CD4+ T cells from blood. Source of these receptors: a man aged 18 to 35 with type 1 diabetes.

Here the CDR3 DNA reads TGTGCCAGCAGCTTCCTAGGGGCCAACACCGGGGAGCTGTTTTTT. Its translation is CASSFLGANTGELFF. This chain uses TRBV7-9 with TRBJ2-2, with a possible D match to TRBD1 (5 bases). Between the trimmed V and J ends, which lost 3 bases and 2 bases, there was a span of 10 bases. Germline V gene lookup returns CDR1 SEHNR and CDR2 FQNEAQ (reference sequence). This CDR3 has 15 residues. Full variable domain (rest looked up from reference TRBV7-9 and TRBJ2-2): DTGVSQNPRHKITKRGQNVTFRCDPISEHNRLYWYRQTLGQGPEFLTYFQNEAQLEKSRLLSDRFSAERPKGSFSTLEIQRTEQGDSAMYLCASSFLGANTGELFFGEGSRLTVL.

The V gene is TRBV30, the J gene TRBJ2-2; D remains unclear. The V end lost 2 bases, the J end lost 3 bases, and 4 bases lay between the germline ends. CDR3 length: 12 residues. Germline V gives CDR1 GTSNPN, CDR2 SVGIG (reference sequence). This CDR3 is CAWSPHTGELFF. Written as DNA, the CDR3 is TGTGCCTGGAGTCCTCACACCGGGGAGCTGTTTTTT.

The chain recombines TRBV28 with TRBJ2-7; tentatively, D is TRBD1 or TRBD2 (6 bases each). From germline, CDR1 is MDHEN and CDR2 SYDVKM. This CDR3 is 13 amino acids long. Trimming stripped 8 bases from V and 7 bases from J, with 18 bases between. CDR3 bases: TGTGCCAGCGCAAAACAGGGACTCAAGGAGCAGTACTTC. Translation: CASAKQGLKEQYF.

CDR3 DNA: TGTGCCAGTAGTGCACAGGGGGGCGGCTACACCTTC. Encoded protein: CASSAQGGGYTF. The chain links TRBV19 to TRBJ1-2; 8 bases map to TRBD1. Trimming took 5 bases from V and 8 from J; bases not matched to a gene: 4. Germline V gene lookup returns CDR1 LNHDA and CDR2 SQIVND (reference sequence). CDR3 length: 12 amino acids.

This clone has just a few counts. V and J are TRBV7-2 and TRBJ1-1, with TRBD1 identical over 7 bases. Germline loops: CDR1 SGHTA, CDR2 FQGNSA. V lost 5 bases to trimming and J lost 6 bases; unmatched junction nucleotides: 12. This CDR3 spans 15 amino acids. The CDR3 sequence: CASSNPRQGNAEAFF. CDR3 coding DNA: TGTGCCAGCAGCAATCCCCGACAGGGAAACGCTGAAGCTTTCTTT.

The chain uses TRBV27 and TRBJ1-1; no clear D. Germline V gives CDR1 MNHEY, CDR2 SMNVEV (reference sequence). The germline V and J ends were trimmed by 6 bases and 0 bases, with 8 bases remaining between them. The CDR3 extends over 13 amino acids. The CDR3 coding sequence is TGTGCCAGCAGGGTCACAGTGAACACTGAAGCTTTCTTT. This translates into CASRVTVNTEAFF.

This clone has only a few counts. The chain is built from TRBV23-1 and TRBJ2-7; D ambiguous. TRBV23-1 is an ORF, and what it does is uncertain. V was pared by 8 bases and J by 0 bases, with 8 bases between. This CDR3 has 12 residues. The CDR3 DNA is TGCGCCAGCTTTCCAAGCTCCTACGAGCAGTACTTC. This translates into CASFPSSYEQYF.

This chain's CDR3 is CASSIGASGSHNNEQFF. DNA of the CDR3: TGTGCCAGTAGTATAGGGGCTAGCGGGAGTCACAACAATGAGCAGTTCTTC. The chain combines TRBV19 with TRBJ2-1; 10 bases are a match to TRBD2. The CDR3 is 17 residues long. CDR1 and CDR2 from the germline V gene are LNHDA and SQIVND (reference sequence). V gave up 1 base and J gave up 5 bases; unmatched junction bases: 8. Combining the CDR3 with reference TRBV19 and TRBJ2-1 gives the whole variable domain DGGITQSPKYLFRKEGQNVTLSCEQNLNHDAMYWYRQDPGQGLRLIYYSQIVNDFQKGDIAEGYSVSREKKESFPLTVTSAQKNPTAFYLCASSIGASGSHNNEQFFGPGTRLTVL.

V usage is TRBV5-4 and J usage is TRBJ2-1, with 10 positions matching TRBD2. CDR3 length: 15 amino acids. Germline values: CDR1 SGHNT, CDR2 YYREEE (reference sequence). V shed 0 bases and J 6 bases; nucleotides not matched to a gene: 3. The chain's CDR3 is CASSLAASGSNEQFF. DNA of the CDR3: TGTGCCAGCAGCTTGGCGGCTAGCGGGAGCAATGAGCAGTTCTTC.

The chain uses TRBV5-4 and TRBJ2-2; weak D call: TRBD2 (5 bases). V was cut by 1 base and J by 1 base, with 8 bases left in between. The CDR3 has 15 amino acids. CDR1 SGHNT and CDR2 YYREEE come from the germline V gene (reference sequence). CDR3 loop: CASSLFRENTGELFF. The CDR3 bases are TGTGCCAGCAGCTTGTTCCGGGAGAACACCGGGGAGCTGTTTTTT.

This clone has a handful of counts. The V and J genes are TRBV9 and TRBJ2-2; 8 bases align to TRBD1. The CDR3 consists of 16 residues. With 4 bases clipped from V and 5 bases from J, the junction kept 10 bases outside the gene matches. Per the germline V gene, CDR1 is SGDLS and CDR2 is YYNGEE. The CDR3 DNA is TGTGCCAGCAGCCCCCGACAGGGGTCGGGGACCGGGGAGCTGTTTTTT. This translates into CASSPRQGSGTGELFF. Full variable domain (remainder filled in from reference TRBV9 and TRBJ2-2): DSGVTQTPKHLITATGQRVTLRCSPRSGDLSVYWYQQSLDQGLQFLIQYYNGEERAKGNILERFSAQQFPDLHSELNLSSLELGDSALYFCASSPRQGSGTGELFFGEGSRLTVL.

This chain uses TRBV7-2 with TRBJ2-7, with D unclear. The CDR3 covers 16 residues. With 4 bases removed from V and 3 bases from J, the gap between germline ends came to 19 bases. Germline CDR1 and CDR2: SGHTA and FQGNSA. The CDR3 DNA reads as TGTGCCAGCAGCTCTGGCTCGATACTGGTGGACTACGAGCAGTACTTC. It yields the protein CASSSGSILVDYEQYF. Supplemented by reference TRBV7-2 and TRBJ2-7, the full variable domain reads GAGVSQSPSNKVTEKGKDVELRCDPISGHTALYWYRQSLGQGLEFLIYFQGNSAPDKSGLPSDRFSAERTGGSVSTLTIQRTQQEDSAVYLCASSSGSILVDYEQYFGPGTRLTVT.

This clone has more than one count but fewer than ten. V and J are TRBV2 and TRBJ1-5; D unclear. The CDR3 spans 15 residues. The germline V gene encodes CDR1 SNHLY and CDR2 FYNNEI. The V and J ends lost 1 base and 2 bases respectively, with 9 bases between them. The CDR3 DNA follows: TGTGCCAGCAGTGAAGAGGGTCGAGGCAATCAGCCCCAGCATTTT. The encoded protein is CASSEEGRGNQPQHF.

The rearrangement links TRBV7-9 to TRBJ2-3, with TRBD2 matching 7 bases. The J segment lost 3 bases and the V segment lost 1 base, leaving 4 bases of the junction unmatched. The CDR3 is made up of 15 amino acids. The V gene's germline CDR1 is SEHNR and CDR2 FQNEAQ (reference sequence). The CDR3 bases are TGTGCCAGCAGCTTAGGAGGTAGCGGGACAGATACGCAGTATTTT. Translation gives CASSLGGSGTDTQYF.

This clone was detected only a few times. The chain carries TRBV25-1 and TRBJ2-3; D is unclear. This CDR3 spans 12 amino acids. Trimming removed 6 bases from V and 3 bases from J, with 7 bases in between. Per the germline V gene, CDR1 is MGHDK and CDR2 is SYGVNS. CDR3 coding DNA: TGTGCCAGCAGCTCAATAACAGATACGCAGTATTTT. Translating it yields CASSSITDTQYF. Based on the CDR3 plus reference TRBV25-1 and TRBJ2-3, the full variable domain is EADIYQTPRYLVIGTGKKITLECSQTMGHDKMYWYQQDPGMELHLIHYSYGVNSTEKGDLSSESTVSRIRTEHFPLTLESARPSHTSQYLCASSSITDTQYFGPGTRLTVL.

This clone came up a few times. The chain combines TRBV5-1 with TRBJ1-2, with D possibly TRBD1 on 5 matching bases. V dropped 6 bases and J dropped 3 bases, with 18 bases sitting between them. Germline V gives CDR1 SGHRS, CDR2 YFSETQ. The length of the CDR3 is 15 residues. CDR3 nucleotide sequence: TGCGCCAGCACCAGGGAGGCCCGTGGGGACTATGGCTACACCTTC. Amino acid sequence: CASTREARGDYGYTF.

This clone showed up just a few times. The genes are TRBV7-9 and TRBJ1-5, with no clear D. Germline loops: CDR1 SEHNR, CDR2 FQNEAQ (reference sequence). V was clipped by 5 bases and J by 4 bases, with 6 bases between them. This CDR3 spans 12 amino acids. CDR3 sequence: CASSLFNQPQHF. The CDR3 DNA follows: TGTGCCAGCAGCCTTTTTAATCAGCCCCAGCATTTT.

This chain links TRBV7-2 with TRBJ1-5; D gene uncertain. Trimming pared 3 bases from V and 4 bases from J, leaving 7 bases between. CDR3 length: 13 residues. In germline, CDR1 is SGHTA, CDR2 FQGNSA. The CDR3 DNA is TGTGCCAGCAGCTTGGACTGGAATCAGCCCCAGCATTTT. Encoded protein: CASSLDWNQPQHF. Together with reference TRBV7-2 and TRBJ1-5, the CDR3 gives the full variable domain: GAGVSQSPSNKVTEKGKDVELRCDPISGHTALYWYRQSLGQGLEFLIYFQGNSAPDKSGLPSDRFSAERTGGSVSTLTIQRTQQEDSAVYLCASSLDWNQPQHFGDGTRLSIL.

V is TRBV5-1 and J is TRBJ1-1; 8 positions match TRBD1. The V gene end was trimmed by 4 bases and the J gene end by 2 bases; junction bases not matched to a gene: 4. The CDR3 extends over 14 amino acids. Germline assignment: CDR1 SGHRS and CDR2 YFSETQ. CDR3 protein: CASSTGQVNTEAFF. The CDR3 DNA reads TGCGCCAGCAGCACGGGACAGGTTAACACTGAAGCTTTCTTT.

This clone appeared a few times. The CDR3 DNA reads TGTGCCTGGAGTCAACAGGGTAAAGCTTTCTTT. Translating it yields CAWSQQGKAFF. The chain uses TRBV30 and TRBJ1-1; possible D gene TRBD1, 6 bases. Trimming took off 2 bases at V and 9 bases at J, with 10 bases between the two ends. Per germline, CDR1 GTSNPN and CDR2 SVGIG (reference sequence). The CDR3 runs 11 residues. Together with reference TRBV30 and TRBJ1-1, the CDR3 gives the full variable domain: SQTIHQWPATLVQPVGSPLSLECTVEGTSNPNLYWYRQAAGRGLQLLFYSVGIGQISSEVPQNLSASRPQDRQFILSSKKLLLSDSGFYLCAWSQQGKAFFGQGTRLTVV.

The chain links TRBV28 to TRBJ2-3, with D perhaps TRBD2 (5 bases). This CDR3 region has 15 residues. V lost 4 bases to trimming and J lost 4 bases, with 15 bases between them. Germline loops: CDR1 MDHEN, CDR2 SYDVKM. The CDR3: CASSSGLVSADTQYF. As DNA, the CDR3 is TGTGCCAGCAGTTCCGGACTGGTGTCCGCAGATACGCAGTATTTT.

CDR3 sequence reads: CASSSGTGVNEQFF. The CDR3 coding sequence is TGTGCCAGCAGTTCCGGGACAGGGGTCAATGAGCAGTTCTTC. V and J are TRBV2 and TRBJ2-1; 10 bases map to TRBD1. The trim removed 5 bases at V and 6 bases at J, leaving 4 bases unmatched. The CDR3 sequence is 14 residues long. Germline V lookup: CDR1 SNHLY, CDR2 FYNNEI.

This clone appeared a few times. The gene calls are TRBV30 and TRBJ2-2; 9 bases align to TRBD2. V was pared by 3 bases and J by 0 bases, with 17 bases of the junction left unmatched. This CDR3 is 20 amino acids long. CDR1 is GTSNPN and CDR2 is SVGIG in the germline V gene (reference sequence). The CDR3 region has the DNA TGTGCCTGGAGGGCCCCTTTTTTAATAGCGGGGGAGTCGAACACCGGGGAGCTGTTTTTT. Its translation is CAWRAPFLIAGESNTGELFF.

As for this clone: The sample contains more than one DNA sequence encoding this CDR3. The chain carries TRBV30 and TRBJ1-5; no definite D call. V was clipped by 0 bases and J by 6 bases, with 6 bases between them. Germline assignment: CDR1 GTSNPN and CDR2 SVGIG (reference sequence). There are 12 residues in the CDR3. In nucleotides, the CDR3 is TGTGCCTGGAGTGTAGGTGGTCAGCCCCAGCATTTT. This translates into CAWSVGGQPQHF.

J is TRBJ1-5 and V is TRBV27, with D possibly matching TRBD1 (5 bases). CDR3 size: 18 residues. Trimming shortened V by 2 bases and J by 0 bases, and 17 bases separated the two germline ends. Germline V gene data show CDR1 as MNHEY and CDR2 as SMNVEV (reference sequence). The CDR3 DNA is TGTGCCAGCAGTTTACGGGCAGGGCCTCGGTATAGCAATCAGCCCCAGCATTTT. It codes for CASSLRAGPRYSNQPQHF.

This clone showed up just a few times. In DNA, the CDR3 is TGTGCCTGGAGTGGCAGGATGAACACTGAAGCTTTCTTT. Protein sequence: CAWSGRMNTEAFF. V gene TRBV30 combines with J gene TRBJ1-1; no definite D call. Trimming removed 1 base at V and 0 bases at J, with 6 bases between. CDR1 is GTSNPN, CDR2 SVGIG, per germline (reference sequence). This CDR3 is built from 13 residues.

As concerns this clone: Additional DNA sequences in this sample encode the identical CDR3. V and J are TRBV7-9 and TRBJ2-1, with D perhaps TRBD1 (6 bases). This CDR3 has 13 residues. V was cut by 5 bases and J by 3 bases, with 8 bases left in between. CDR1 and CDR2 from the germline V gene are SEHNR and FQNEAQ (reference sequence). The CDR3 loop is CASSLDSYNEQFF. The CDR3 nucleotides are TGTGCCAGCAGCCTGGACAGCTACAATGAGCAGTTCTTC.